The clone carrying this T cell receptor (beta chain) appeared a single time. What it binds is not known. Trimming left V 7 bases short and J 5 bases short, with 19 bases between. This CDR3 comprises 14 residues. Germline CDR1 and CDR2: SGHRS and YFSETQ. This specimen belongs to a study of CD8+ T cells in alopecia areata. It was cDNA, reverse transcribed from extracted RNA, that served as the sequencing template. The data were produced by immunoSEQ multiplex PCR, yet TCRdb's version contains in-frame clones alone and is incomplete. The sample has some 31,000 clones; about 80% are singletons. Both peripheral blood and punch biopsies of lesional scalp skin were obtained from patients who had alopecia areata. Findings and limits, study-wide: It was lesional scalp, especially alopecia totalis/universalis, that showed higher clonality than normal scalp. Among patients, TCR sharing was less clear than in mice, a difference possibly due in part to HLA diversity in the patient population.

The chain has TRBV5-1 and TRBJ2-7, with a tentative D call TRBD1 (6 bases). The sequencing sample was made of NKG2D-low CD8+ T cells sorted from blood. This receptor was identified in a human donor with alopecia areata. For the CDR3, the DNA is TGCGCCAGCGGATATACAGGGTTGAACGACGAGCAGTACTTC. Translated, it gives CASGYTGLNDEQYF.